A single sample gave rise to the 4 T cell receptor beta chains below, sequenced in a study of T-cell memory formation after mild COVID-19 (dated by TCRdb to the early 2020s). Preparation of the library involved 5' RACE. Sequencing used an Illumina NovaSeq 6000. TCRdb reworked the public reads: Q25 trimming with fastp, MiXCR clone assembly, productive beta chains retained. Rows are unified per CDR3 protein, each entry keeping the most common DNA and genes. This sample comprises hundreds of thousands of distinct CDR3 sequences, roughly 20% of them detected only once. The top ten hold around an eighth of the sample. Material: PBMCs or a T cell subset sorted from them (not recorded which). These receptors were collected from an adult woman who had mild COVID-19 (a few samples of this study predate the infection). The sample titles of this study are shuffled in the database, so cell type and time point are left out; the donor was told from shared clones.

A few counts support this clonotype. The CDR3 loop reads CASSNRDRDYNEQFF. CDR3 nucleotides: TGTGCCAGCAGTAACCGGGACAGGGACTACAATGAGCAGTTCTTC. The chain joins TRBV11-3 to TRBJ2-1; 9 nucleotides line up with TRBD1. After removal of 6 bases from V and 3 bases from J, the junction contained 6 bases not matched to a gene. Looked up from germline, CDR1 is SGHNT and CDR2 is YENEEA. This CDR3 is 15 amino acids long.

The CDR3 DNA is TGCGCCAGCAGCCTGACTAGCGGGCCTACAGATACGCAGTATTTT. Residues: CASSLTSGPTDTQYF. The chain couples TRBV5-1 to TRBJ2-3; 10 bases align to TRBD2. Germline assignment: CDR1 SGHRS and CDR2 YFSETQ. The V and J ends lost 4 bases and 3 bases, in that order; junction bases with no gene match: 5. The CDR3 length is 15 residues. Drawing the rest from reference TRBV5-1 and TRBJ2-3, the complete variable domain is KAGVTQTPRYLIKTRGQQVTLSCSPISGHRSVSWYQQTPGQGLQFLFEYFSETQRNKGNFPGRFSGRQFSNSRSEMNVSTLELGDSALYLCASSLTSGPTDTQYFGPGTRLTVL.

V usage is TRBV7-9 and J usage is TRBJ1-1; D ambiguous. The CDR3 is 11 residues long. The germline CDR1 and CDR2 sequences are SEHNR and FQNEAQ (reference sequence). With 2 bases removed from V and 7 bases from J, the gap between germline ends came to 5 bases. CDR3 residues: CASSLYSEAFF. For the CDR3, the DNA is TGTGCCAGCAGCTTATACAGTGAAGCTTTCTTT.

This clonotype has only a few counts. This sequence joins TRBV29-1 and TRBJ2-3; D is unclear. CDR1 is SQVTM, CDR2 ANQGSEA, per germline. Deletions cut 3 bases from V and 1 base from J, with 11 bases between. The CDR3 contains 14 residues. The CDR3 loop reads CSVDTGFGTDTQYF. The CDR3 DNA follows: TGCAGCGTTGATACCGGGTTCGGCACAGATACGCAGTATTTT.